These 30 T cell receptor beta chains were all obtained from the same sample, sequenced in a study of graft-versus-host responses after intestinal transplantation. TCRdb's table, derived via immunoSEQ multiplex PCR, lists solely in-frame clones and lacks some. This sample has 60,000 or so clones; under 95% occur once, and the top ten carry approximately 2.9%. This specimen was PBMCs, taken about 120 days after intestinal transplantation. These receptors all come from a human patient who received an intestinal transplant, so some T cells may come from the graft donor.

The chain couples TRBV7-8 to TRBJ1-5; 8 bases align to TRBD1. The CDR3 has 17 amino acids. Germline-derived CDR1 and CDR2 are SGHVS and FQNEAQ. J lost 7 bases, V lost 1 base, and 12 bases had no gene match. The CDR3 DNA reads as TGTGCCAGCAGCTTAGAGGCCCGACAGGGGCGGGGGCAGCCCCAGCATTTT. Translating gives CASSLEARQGRGQPQHF.

V gene TRBV6-5 combines with J gene TRBJ1-6, with D possibly TRBD1 on 6 matching bases. The CDR3 covers 15 residues. Germline CDR1 and CDR2: MNHEY and SVGAGI. The germline V and J ends were trimmed by 7 bases and 10 bases, with 20 bases remaining between them. The CDR3, as DNA: TGTGCCAGCACCCTTGGACCGAAGGGGGGATCACCCCTCCACTTT. This translates into CASTLGPKGGSPLHF.

As for this clone: In the same sample, other DNA sequences code for this CDR3. The chain is built from TRBV5-1 and TRBJ2-3; D not resolved. The germline V gene has CDR1 SGHRS and CDR2 YFSETQ. The ends were cut back, 1 base at V and 0 bases at J, with 0 bases in the middle. This CDR3 spans 12 amino acids. CDR3 region: CASSLSTDTQYF. The DNA of the CDR3 is TGCGCCAGCAGCTTGAGCACAGATACGCAGTATTTT.

This chain links TRBV9 with TRBJ1-1; tentative D call: TRBD1 (6 bases). From germline, CDR1 is SGDLS and CDR2 YYNGEE. V lost 4 bases and J lost 6, with 16 bases in between. This CDR3 contains 14 residues. As DNA, the CDR3 is TGTGCCAGCAGCCAACAGGGTCCCGAGGCTGAAGCTTTCTTT. This sequence encodes CASSQQGPEAEAFF.

The chain recombines TRBV5-6 with TRBJ2-5; 8 bases line up with TRBD2. CDR3 size: 16 residues. After removal of 2 bases from V and 5 bases from J, the junction contained 11 bases not matched to a gene. CDR1 is SGHDT and CDR2 is YYEEEE in the germline V gene. In DNA form, the CDR3 reads TGTGCCAGCAGCTTACCCCCGGCGGGAGGAAGGGAGACCCAGTACTTC. Protein product: CASSLPPAGGRETQYF.

As to this clone: Distinct nucleotide sequences in the sample also encode this CDR3. The gene calls are TRBV6-1 and TRBJ1-1; D may be TRBD1 (6 bases). The germline V and J ends were trimmed by 8 bases and 10 bases, with 23 bases remaining between them. CDR1 and CDR2 from the germline V gene are MNHNS and SASEGT. This CDR3 is built from 14 residues. CDR3 in amino acids: CASDTGMYGVRAFF. Here the CDR3 DNA reads TGTGCCAGCGATACAGGGATGTATGGAGTGAGAGCTTTCTTT.

V is TRBV4-1 and J is TRBJ1-2; 7 bases are shared with TRBD1. The CDR3 sequence is 14 residues long. V lost 3 bases, J lost 4 bases, and 5 bases stayed unmatched. Germline CDR1 reads MGHRA; CDR2 reads YSYEKL. For the CDR3, the DNA is TGCGCCAGCAGCCAGCAACAGGGGTTCTATGGCTACACCTTC. Translation: CASSQQQGFYGYTF.

This clone was seen more than once but under ten times. V and J are TRBV7-9 and TRBJ2-5, with 9 bases identical to TRBD2. This CDR3 has 15 amino acids. Per germline, CDR1 SEHNR and CDR2 FQNEAQ (reference sequence). Trimming cost V 1 base and J 5 bases; bases outside gene matches: 5. CDR3 amino acids: CASSLGPSGAETQYF. The CDR3 DNA reads as TGTGCCAGCAGCTTAGGTCCTAGCGGGGCTGAGACCCAGTACTTC.

This chain connects TRBV28 to TRBJ2-1, with 8 bases aligning to TRBD2. Germline V gene lookup returns CDR1 MDHEN and CDR2 SYDVKM. J was trimmed by 5 bases and V by 2 bases; bases with no gene match: 8. The CDR3 consists of 16 residues. CDR3 nucleotides: TGTGCCAGCAGTTTAAAACTAGCGGAACCTAACAATGAGCAGTTCTTC. The encoded protein is CASSLKLAEPNNEQFF.

The chain couples TRBV7-9 to TRBJ2-3; 12 positions agree with TRBD2. CDR1 and CDR2 from the germline V gene are SEHNR and FQNEAQ (reference sequence). The CDR3 spans 15 residues. V lost 5 bases and J lost 3; bases outside the gene matches: 3. CDR3: CASSRTSGETDTQYF. The CDR3 DNA is TGTGCCAGCAGCCGGACTAGCGGGGAAACAGATACGCAGTATTTT.

The CDR3 DNA is TGCGCCAGCAGCTTGGCTAGAGGGGACACCGGGGAGCTGTTTTTT. It encodes CASSLARGDTGELFF. V gene TRBV5-1 combines with J gene TRBJ2-2, with D perhaps being TRBD1 or TRBD2 (5 bases each). Looked up from germline, CDR1 is SGHRS and CDR2 is YFSETQ. The CDR3 covers 15 residues. V was pared by 0 bases and J by 3 bases, with 9 bases between. The whole variable domain, filled in from reference TRBV5-1 and TRBJ2-2, reads KAGVTQTPRYLIKTRGQQVTLSCSPISGHRSVSWYQQTPGQGLQFLFEYFSETQRNKGNFPGRFSGRQFSNSRSEMNVSTLELGDSALYLCASSLARGDTGELFFGEGSRLTVL.

The chain uses TRBV11-2 and TRBJ2-5; possible D gene TRBD2, 5 bases. Trimming stripped 5 bases from V and 5 bases from J, with 15 bases between. The CDR3 runs to 14 residues. Germline values: CDR1 SGHAT, CDR2 FQNNGV. This CDR3 reads CASSPGLGAETQYF. CDR3 bases: TGTGCCAGCAGCCCAGGACTGGGCGCGGAGACCCAGTACTTC.

The chain employs TRBV28 and TRBJ2-7; tentatively, D is TRBD2 (5 bases). Trimming left V 8 bases short and J 4 bases short, with 15 bases between. The V gene's germline CDR1 is MDHEN and CDR2 SYDVKM. CDR3 length: 13 residues. CDR3 region: CASAQAGLYEQYF. In DNA form, the CDR3 reads TGTGCCAGCGCCCAGGCCGGACTTTACGAGCAGTACTTC.

This chain joins TRBV11-3 and TRBJ2-2; TRBD1 aligns across 10 bases. The V gene end was trimmed by 5 bases and the J gene end by 5 bases; junction bases not matched to a gene: 5. Germline V CDR1 and CDR2: SGHNT, YENEEA. There are 15 residues in the CDR3. The CDR3: CASSPRDRGTGELFF. CDR3 DNA: TGTGCCAGCAGCCCGCGGGACAGGGGAACCGGGGAGCTGTTTTTT.

This CDR3 is CASSPGVGRDTQYF. The CDR3 DNA reads TGTGCCAGCAGCCCCGGAGTGGGCCGGGATACGCAGTATTTT. The rearrangement uses TRBV7-9 and TRBJ2-3; D not resolved. Germline loops: CDR1 SEHNR, CDR2 FQNEAQ (reference sequence). This CDR3 comprises 14 residues. The V end lost 5 bases, the J end lost 6 bases, and 15 bases lay between the germline ends.

This rearrangement joins TRBV6-4 to TRBJ1-4; 8 bases agree with TRBD1. The germline V gene has CDR1 MRHNA and CDR2 SNTAGT. CDR3 length: 18 amino acids. The V gene end was trimmed by 0 bases and the J gene end by 5 bases; junction bases not matched to a gene: 11. CDR3 sequence (DNA): TGTGCCAGCAGTGACTCGATAGGCGCCAGGGGGCGGAATGAAAAACTGTTTTTT. Its protein product is CASSDSIGARGRNEKLFF.

This chain connects TRBV18 to TRBJ2-5; no clear D gene. Germline CDR1 reads KGHSH; CDR2 reads LQKENI. The CDR3 totals 15 residues. Trimming shortened V by 2 bases and J by 0 bases, and 10 bases separated the two germline ends. CDR3 nucleotide sequence: TGTGCCAGCTCACCAGGACGGTTGTACCAAGAGACCCAGTACTTC. Translating gives CASSPGRLYQETQYF.

The chain is built from TRBV7-2 and TRBJ2-7, with D unresolved. CDR1 SGHTA and CDR2 FQGNSA come from the germline V gene. V lost 4 bases and J 4 bases, leaving 17 bases between the germline ends. The CDR3 consists of 15 residues. CDR3 in DNA: TGTGCCAGCAGCTATTCGAGTGGGGTAGGATACGAGCAGTACTTC. The encoded protein is CASSYSSGVGYEQYF.

The chain is built from TRBV5-4 and TRBJ2-1; D not resolved. Trimming shortened V by 4 bases and J by 5 bases, and 4 bases separated the two germline ends. The CDR3 contains 11 residues. Germline V gene lookup returns CDR1 SGHNT and CDR2 YYREEE (reference sequence). The CDR3 reads CASSLNNEQFF. The CDR3 DNA sequence: TGTGCCAGCAGCCTTAACAATGAGCAGTTCTTC.

V usage is TRBV5-5 and J usage is TRBJ2-7; weak D call: TRBD2 (6 bases). The germline V gene encodes CDR1 SGHKS and CDR2 YYEKEE (reference sequence). V lost 0 bases and J lost 5, with 6 bases in between. The CDR3 extends over 12 amino acids. CDR3 sequence: CASSLGTNEQYF. DNA of the CDR3: TGTGCCAGCAGCTTGGGGACTAACGAGCAGTACTTC.

The V gene is TRBV11-2, the J gene TRBJ2-5; D gene ambiguous. Trimming removed 4 bases from V and 3 bases from J, with 15 bases in between. The germline gives CDR1 SGHAT, CDR2 FQNNGV. The length of the CDR3 is 15 residues. The CDR3 region is CASSSRLLEEETQYF. The CDR3 bases are TGTGCCAGCAGCTCCAGACTCCTGGAAGAAGAGACCCAGTACTTC. The full variable domain, completed using reference TRBV11-2 and TRBJ2-5, is EAGVAQSPRYKIIEKRQSVAFWCNPISGHATLYWYQQILGQGPKLLIQFQNNGVVDDSQLPKDRFSAERLKGVDSTLKIQPAKLEDSAVYLCASSSRLLEEETQYFGPGTRLLVL.

The chain joins TRBV6-5 to TRBJ2-7, with 9 bases aligning to TRBD2. The CDR3 consists of 15 residues. Trimming removed 5 bases from V and 2 bases from J; junction bases left unmatched: 7. The germline CDR1 and CDR2 sequences are MNHEY and SVGAGI. In DNA form, the CDR3 reads TGTGCCAGCAGTCTGCGGGAGGGCCCAACCTACGAGCAGTACTTC. It translates to CASSLREGPTYEQYF.

V gene TRBV28 combines with J gene TRBJ2-1; 10 bases map to TRBD2. The CDR3 covers 15 residues. Trimming removed 4 bases from V and 7 bases from J; junction bases left unmatched: 7. Germline V lookup: CDR1 MDHEN, CDR2 SYDVKM. Here the CDR3 DNA reads TGTGCCAGCAGTTCACAACTAGCGGGGAGGAATGAGCAGTTCTTC. Translated, it gives CASSSQLAGRNEQFF. The variable domain in full, completed from reference TRBV28 and TRBJ2-1, reads DVKVTQSSRYLVKRTGEKVFLECVQDMDHENMFWYRQDPGLGLRLIYFSYDVKMKEKGDIPEGYSVSREKKERFSLILESASTNQTSMYLCASSSQLAGRNEQFFGPGTRLTVL.

The J gene is TRBJ2-7, the V gene TRBV11-2; 7 bases line up with TRBD1. In germline, CDR1 is SGHAT, CDR2 FQNNGV. Unmatched junction bases numbered 11, after V lost 7 bases and J lost 2 bases. This CDR3 has 15 residues. CDR3 in amino acids: CASNHGTDLAYEQYF. The CDR3 DNA follows: TGTGCCAGCAACCATGGGACAGACCTGGCCTACGAGCAGTACTTC.

J is TRBJ2-3 and V is TRBV27; no clear D. Trimming took off 5 bases at V and 0 bases at J, with 6 bases between the two ends. Germline CDR1 reads MNHEY; CDR2 reads SMNVEV (reference sequence). The CDR3 extends over 13 amino acids. CDR3 sequence: CASSPLSTDTQYF. CDR3 bases: TGTGCCAGCAGTCCACTTAGCACAGATACGCAGTATTTT.

This chain connects TRBV20-1 to TRBJ2-7; 9 bases are shared with TRBD1. The germline gives CDR1 DFQATT, CDR2 SNEGSKA (reference sequence). After removal of 6 bases from V and 7 bases from J, the junction contained 4 bases not matched to a gene. This CDR3 is 11 amino acids long. As DNA, the CDR3 is TGCAGTGCAGAACAGGGGGCGGAGCAGTACTTC. This sequence encodes CSAEQGAEQYF.

The chain links TRBV15 to TRBJ1-1, with 10 positions matching TRBD1. This CDR3 has 16 residues. CDR1 and CDR2 (germline): LNHNV, YYDKDF (reference sequence). The trim removed 3 bases at V and 0 bases at J, leaving 4 bases unmatched. CDR3 nucleotide sequence: TGTGCCACCAGCAGGGGGACAGGGGTTATGAACACTGAAGCTTTCTTT. It translates to CATSRGTGVMNTEAFF.

This sequence joins TRBV4-1 and TRBJ2-7; D gene ambiguous. Germline loops: CDR1 MGHRA, CDR2 YSYEKL. V lost 1 base and J lost 1, with 8 bases in between. CDR3 length: 14 amino acids. Here the CDR3 reads CASSQGEASYEQYF. The CDR3 coding sequence is TGCGCCAGCAGCCAAGGGGAAGCGTCCTACGAGCAGTACTTC.

The V call is TRBV5-1, the J call TRBJ1-2, with no clear D. The CDR3 is 15 amino acids. V was pared by 4 bases and J by 0 bases, with 13 bases between. The germline V gene has CDR1 SGHRS and CDR2 YFSETQ. The CDR3 loop reads CASSLGSPSNYGYTF. The CDR3 DNA follows: TGCGCCAGCAGCCTGGGGTCCCCTTCTAACTATGGCTACACCTTC.

This clone was detected once. Here the CDR3 DNA reads TGTGCCAGCAGCTTATTTCTAGGGGAGGGAGATACGCAGTATTTT. It codes for CASSLFLGEGDTQYF. The V call is TRBV7-6, the J call TRBJ2-3, with TRBD2 identical over 7 bases. CDR1 and CDR2 from the germline V gene are SGHVS and FNYEAQ. V lost 2 bases and J lost 5; bases outside the gene matches: 7. This CDR3 comprises 15 residues.